The source of this TCR beta chain is a study of cytomegalovirus exposure and HLA in healthy donors. About the study: As released early, the data held some 80 million unique TCRs from HLA-typed donors. Study-level points and caveats: TRBV6-2, TRBV6-3 and some other V segments were unresolvable in 87-base-pair reads. According to the study, 160 or so TCR beta chains were cytomegalovirus-associated. Equally common other TCR beta chains were less clonally expanded than HLA-associated ones, a later analysis found.

A word on this clone: The antigen remains undetermined.

Vbeta (60) and Jbeta (13) primers were used in the PCR. Sequenced by immunoSEQ multiplex PCR; TCRdb stores in-frame clones only, minus some. The table shows nearly 200,000 clones, with 77% occurring only once. This CDR3 comprises 19 residues. Germline CDR1 LNHDA, CDR2 SQIVND (reference sequence). Trimming at V came to 3 bases and at J to 0 bases, leaving 7 bases not matched to a gene. The sequence was obtained from a woman in her twenties or thirties in good health and CMV-seropositive. Sequences were obtained from PBMCs. The rearrangement joins TRBV19 to TRBJ2-6, with 11 bases that match TRBD1. CDR3 DNA sequence: TGTGCCAGTAGTATTTCCCCGGGACAGGGGGGCTCTGGGGCCAACGTCCTGACTTTC. Translation gives CASSISPGQGGSGANVLTF. Complete variable domain (other parts from reference TRBV19 and TRBJ2-6): DGGITQSPKYLFRKEGQNVTLSCEQNLNHDAMYWYRQDPGQGLRLIYYSQIVNDFQKGDIAEGYSVSREKKESFPLTVTSAQKNPTAFYLCASSISPGQGGSGANVLTFGAGSRLTVL.